The following is a T cell receptor (beta chain) sequence with its context. Some clones are missing from TCRdb's copy, which holds only in-frame ones; the method was immunoSEQ multiplex PCR. The sample has about 28,000 clones; 75% to 90% are singletons. The data originate from a study of T cell changes during pregnancy in multiple sclerosis. The clonotype originates from a female donor with multiple sclerosis, enrolled in a pregnancy study. The material sequenced was CD4+ T cells from peripheral blood mononuclear cells, taken in the second trimester of pregnancy.

This chain's CDR3 is CASSSPGQVFSYEQYF. For the CDR3, the DNA is TGTGCCAGCAGCTCCCCGGGACAGGTATTCTCCTACGAGCAGTACTTC. V is TRBV28 and J is TRBJ2-7; 8 bases are shared with TRBD1. This CDR3 region has 16 residues. The germline V gene encodes CDR1 MDHEN and CDR2 SYDVKM. The ends lost 6 bases at V and 0 bases at J; junction bases unmatched: 10. Together with reference TRBV28 and TRBJ2-7, the CDR3 gives the full variable domain: DVKVTQSSRYLVKRTGEKVFLECVQDMDHENMFWYRQDPGLGLRLIYFSYDVKMKEKGDIPEGYSVSREKKERFSLILESASTNQTSMYLCASSSPGQVFSYEQYFGPGTRLTVT.